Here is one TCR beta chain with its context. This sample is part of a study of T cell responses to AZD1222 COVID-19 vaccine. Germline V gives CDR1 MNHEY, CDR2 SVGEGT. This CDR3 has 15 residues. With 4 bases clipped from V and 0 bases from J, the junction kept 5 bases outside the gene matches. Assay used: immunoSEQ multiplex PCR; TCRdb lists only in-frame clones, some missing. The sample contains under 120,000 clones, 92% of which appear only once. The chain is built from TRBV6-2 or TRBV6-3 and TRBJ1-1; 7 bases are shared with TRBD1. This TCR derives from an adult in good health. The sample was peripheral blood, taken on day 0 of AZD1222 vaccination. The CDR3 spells CASSWGQLMNTEAFF. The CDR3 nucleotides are TGTGCCAGCAGTTGGGGACAGCTTATGAACACTGAAGCTTTCTTT.